The 13 T cell receptor beta chains below all came from one sample that was sequenced in a study of blood T cell repertoires in COVID-19. Sequenced by immunoSEQ multiplex PCR; TCRdb stores in-frame clones only, minus some. This table holds about 200,000 clones, around 85% found once. Sequencing was carried out using peripheral blood. The receptors shown here come from a woman aged 45-65 years with acute or convalescent COVID-19.

This chain connects TRBV15 to TRBJ1-2, with no clear D. Germline lookup yields CDR1 LNHNV and CDR2 YYDKDF (reference sequence). The CDR3 is 13 residues long. V dropped 6 bases and J dropped 5 bases, with 13 bases sitting between them. CDR3 loop: CATSIEGGYGYTF. The DNA for the CDR3 is TGTGCCACCAGTATAGAAGGAGGGTATGGCTACACCTTC.

The genes are TRBV6-1 and TRBJ1-3; D call uncertain. Trimming took off 0 bases at V and 0 bases at J, with 9 bases between the two ends. This CDR3 contains 16 residues. CDR1 and CDR2 from the germline V gene are MNHNS and SASEGT. As DNA, the CDR3 is TGTGCCAGCAGTGAAGCAACGGCGGACTCTGGAAACACCATATATTTT. It encodes CASSEATADSGNTIYF.

This clone appeared a single time. The CDR3 reads CASSLTGTGNTIYF. In nucleotides, the CDR3 is TGTGCCAGCAGCCTAACAGGGACTGGAAACACCATATATTTT. The rearrangement uses TRBV6-6 and TRBJ1-3; weak D call: TRBD1 (6 bases). Germline CDR1 is MNHNY and CDR2 is SVGAGI (reference sequence). There are 14 residues in the CDR3. V lost 6 bases to trimming and J lost 2 bases, with 11 bases between them.

This chain connects TRBV6-5 to TRBJ2-5; D unclear. CDR3 size: 14 residues. CDR1 is MNHEY, CDR2 SVGAGI, per germline. V lost 2 bases and J 3 bases, leaving 10 bases between the germline ends. The CDR3 spells CASSYDFAKETQYF. The CDR3 DNA is TGTGCCAGCAGTTACGACTTCGCTAAAGAGACCCAGTACTTC.

The chain carries TRBV7-2 and TRBJ2-1; TRBD2 matches at 12 bases. After removal of 2 bases from V and 1 base from J, the junction contained 3 bases not matched to a gene. Germline V gene lookup returns CDR1 SGHTA and CDR2 FQGNSA. There are 17 residues in the CDR3. The CDR3 protein is CASSLRLAGGSYNEQFF. CDR3 in DNA: TGTGCCAGCAGCTTACGGCTAGCGGGAGGGTCCTACAATGAGCAGTTCTTC.

Here the CDR3 reads CASSRTGEAGELFF. The DNA of the CDR3 is TGTGCCAGTAGTAGGACAGGGGAGGCCGGGGAGCTGTTTTTT. The chain uses TRBV19 and TRBJ2-2; 9 nucleotides line up with TRBD1. J was trimmed by 6 bases and V by 4 bases; bases with no gene match: 3. CDR1 and CDR2 from the germline V gene are LNHDA and SQIVND (reference sequence). The CDR3 runs to 14 residues.

This clone was observed a few times. CDR3 sequence reads: CASSRTGPPSNEKLFF. In DNA form, the CDR3 reads TGTGCCAGCAGTAGAACAGGACCCCCCAGTAATGAAAAACTGTTTTTT. The V gene is TRBV27, the J gene TRBJ1-4; D possibly corresponds to TRBD1 (5 bases). Germline CDR1 reads MNHEY; CDR2 reads SMNVEV (reference sequence). This CDR3 comprises 16 residues. V shed 5 bases and J shed 4 bases, with 17 bases lying between them. Full variable domain (rest looked up from reference TRBV27 and TRBJ1-4): EAQVTQNPRYLITVTGKKLTVTCSQNMNHEYMSWYRQDPGLGLRQIYYSMNVEVTDKGDVPEGYKVSRKEKRNFPLILESPSPNQTSLYFCASSRTGPPSNEKLFFGSGTQLSVL.

Comments on this clone: The same CDR3 can be traced to other DNA sequences in this sample. V is TRBV7-7 and J is TRBJ2-5; 14 bases align to TRBD2. Losses at the gene ends were 5 bases for V and 2 bases for J; bases not matched to a gene: 4. Germline-derived CDR1 and CDR2 are SSHAT and FNYEAQ (reference sequence). There are 16 residues in the CDR3. The CDR3 sequence is CASSPGTSGGQETQYF. The CDR3 DNA reads TGTGCCAGCAGCCCCGGGACTAGCGGGGGTCAAGAGACCCAGTACTTC.

This clone came up a few times. The chain carries TRBV19 and TRBJ1-1; no reliable D call. The CDR3 length is 12 residues. The germline V gene has CDR1 LNHDA and CDR2 SQIVND (reference sequence). V gave up 6 bases and J gave up 5 bases, with 10 bases separating them. DNA for the CDR3: TGTGCCAGTAGACGAGCGGGTACTGAAGCTTTCTTT. Protein product: CASRRAGTEAFF.

V and J are TRBV7-9 and TRBJ2-1; 8 bases match TRBD2. The CDR3 sequence is 16 residues long. With V trimmed by 5 bases and J by 2 bases, 8 bases remained unmatched. Germline loops: CDR1 SEHNR, CDR2 FQNEAQ (reference sequence). The CDR3 DNA is TGTGCCAGCAGCCCCCGACCGGGACTAGCCTACAATGAGCAGTTCTTC. Translation gives CASSPRPGLAYNEQFF.

The chain links TRBV5-1 to TRBJ2-7; TRBD1 matches 10 bases. From germline, CDR1 is SGHRS and CDR2 YFSETQ. This CDR3 has 17 residues. J gave up 2 bases and V 2 bases, and 10 bases lay outside the gene matches. CDR3 DNA sequence: TGCGCCAGCAGCTTAAATACCGGGACAGGGGTGACCTACGAGCAGTACTTC. Its translation: CASSLNTGTGVTYEQYF.

This clone was seen a handful of times. The chain links TRBV7-2 to TRBJ1-4; a possible D gene is TRBD1 (5 bases). V was cut by 3 bases and J by 0 bases, with 11 bases left in between. CDR3 size: 16 residues. CDR1 is SGHTA, CDR2 FQGNSA, per germline. CDR3 sequence reads: CASSFGQGATNEKLFF. The CDR3 DNA is TGTGCCAGCAGCTTTGGGCAGGGTGCAACTAATGAAAAACTGTTTTTT.

This clone appeared a few times. The chain is built from TRBV6-5 and TRBJ1-2; 8 nucleotides line up with TRBD1. Trimming removed 4 bases from V and 8 bases from J; junction bases left unmatched: 15. CDR1 and CDR2 (germline): MNHEY, SVGAGI. This CDR3 spans 16 amino acids. The chain's CDR3 is CASSSPGLQGVEGYTF. CDR3 DNA: TGTGCCAGCAGTTCACCTGGTCTACAGGGGGTTGAAGGCTACACCTTC.